Shown below are 14 T cell receptor beta chains from a single sample sequenced in a study of long-term antiretroviral therapy in people with HIV. They ran version v3.0 of the immunoSEQ assay at survey level. TCRdb keeps only in-frame clones here, not all; method: immunoSEQ multiplex PCR. The sample holds about 17,000 clones, roughly four fifths seen once. This material consisted of unsorted PBMCs, taken 0.3 years before starting antiretroviral therapy. The origin of the receptors is a man aged 50-59 years with HIV.

This clone was seen a few times. In DNA form, the CDR3 reads TGCGCCAGCAGCTTGGCAGGTAGTGGGAGTCTAAACTATGGCTACACCTTC. Its protein is CASSLAGSGSLNYGYTF. The chain carries TRBV5-1 and TRBJ1-2; D remains unclear. CDR1 is SGHRS and CDR2 is YFSETQ in the germline V gene. The length of the CDR3 is 17 residues. Between the trimmed V and J ends, which lost 0 bases and 2 bases, there was a span of 17 bases.

This clone was seen a single time. The chain joins TRBV6-1 to TRBJ1-5; tentatively, D is TRBD1 (5 bases). In germline, CDR1 is MNHNS, CDR2 SASEGT. V was pared by 2 bases and J by 2 bases, with 13 bases between. CDR3 length: 16 amino acids. The CDR3 region has the DNA TGTGCCAGCAGTGAAAAGAGGCAGGGTGGCAATCAGCCCCAGCATTTT. Translating gives CASSEKRQGGNQPQHF.

The chain recombines TRBV30 with TRBJ1-5; possibly TRBD1 for D (6 bases). From germline, CDR1 is GTSNPN and CDR2 SVGIG (reference sequence). Trimming took off 2 bases at V and 9 bases at J, with 17 bases between the two ends. This CDR3 is built from 14 residues. The CDR3 spells CAWSPSDSEGPQHF. The CDR3 DNA sequence: TGTGCCTGGAGTCCCTCGGACAGTGAAGGGCCCCAGCATTTT. Full variable domain (remainder filled in from reference TRBV30 and TRBJ1-5): SQTIHQWPATLVQPVGSPLSLECTVEGTSNPNLYWYRQAAGRGLQLLFYSVGIGQISSEVPQNLSASRPQDRQFILSSKKLLLSDSGFYLCAWSPSDSEGPQHFGDGTRLSIL.

The rearrangement links TRBV2 to TRBJ1-1, with D possibly being TRBD1 (6 bases). With 7 bases removed from V and 5 bases from J, the gap between germline ends came to 14 bases. The CDR3 has 13 amino acids. Per the germline V gene, CDR1 is SNHLY and CDR2 is FYNNEI. CDR3 region: CASNQQGRTEAFF. The CDR3 DNA is TGTGCCAGCAATCAACAGGGTAGGACTGAAGCTTTCTTT.

This clone was picked up a small number of times. V usage is TRBV7-9 and J usage is TRBJ1-1; D is unresolved. Trimming shortened V by 1 base and J by 5 bases, and 17 bases separated the two germline ends. Germline lookup yields CDR1 SEHNR and CDR2 FQNEAQ (reference sequence). The CDR3 loop spans 16 amino acids. CDR3 in amino acids: CASSLDLGMPRTEAFF. The CDR3 region has the DNA TGTGCCAGCAGCTTAGATTTAGGGATGCCGCGAACTGAAGCTTTCTTT.

V and J are TRBV18 and TRBJ1-1; D might be TRBD1 (5 bases). CDR1 and CDR2 from the germline V gene are KGHSH and LQKENI. The germline V and J ends were trimmed by 3 bases and 8 bases, with 13 bases remaining between them. The CDR3 is made up of 13 amino acids. The CDR3 nucleotides are TGTGCCAGCTCACCGGATGGGACGGTGGAAGCTTTCTTT. It is translated as CASSPDGTVEAFF.

J is TRBJ2-3 and V is TRBV7-2, with 10 bases identical to TRBD2. Trimming at V came to 0 bases and at J to 5 bases, leaving 5 bases not matched to a gene. This CDR3 has 16 residues. CDR1 is SGHTA, CDR2 FQGNSA, per germline. The CDR3 DNA is TGTGCCAGCAGCTTAGCGCAAGCGGGGGGGCAAGATACGCAGTATTTT. It specifies CASSLAQAGGQDTQYF.

This clone appeared a single time. This rearrangement joins TRBV13 to TRBJ2-2, with D maybe TRBD1 (6 bases). Trimming cost V 3 bases and J 1 base, with 6 bases left between them. The CDR3 is 14 residues long. Per germline, CDR1 PRHDT and CDR2 FYEKMQ (reference sequence). The CDR3 is CASSLGQNTGELFF. The DNA of the CDR3 is TGTGCCAGCAGCTTGGGACAGAACACCGGGGAGCTGTTTTTT.

V is TRBV5-4 and J is TRBJ2-4; 11 bases line up with TRBD2. CDR1 is SGHNT and CDR2 is YYREEE in the germline V gene (reference sequence). V was clipped by 4 bases and J by 0 bases; unmatched bases: 3. This CDR3 comprises 16 residues. The CDR3 bases are TGTGCCAGCAGCCCTGGGACTAGCGGAGCCAAAAACATTCAGTACTTC. Protein sequence: CASSPGTSGAKNIQYF.

The gene calls are TRBV5-4 and TRBJ1-1, with D perhaps matching TRBD1 (6 bases). Looked up from germline, CDR1 is SGHNT and CDR2 is YYREEE (reference sequence). The CDR3 spans 14 residues. The V end lost 0 bases, the J end lost 4 bases, and 10 bases lay between the germline ends. The CDR3 here is CASSLVQGGTEAFF. The CDR3 coding sequence is TGTGCCAGCAGCTTGGTACAGGGAGGCACTGAAGCTTTCTTT.

V usage is TRBV7-2 and J usage is TRBJ2-1; D call uncertain. The CDR3 spans 16 residues. Germline V gene lookup returns CDR1 SGHTA and CDR2 FQGNSA. Trimming took off 2 bases at V and 0 bases at J, with 11 bases between the two ends. Written as DNA, the CDR3 is TGTGCCAGCAGCTTATTGCCCAGCAGCTCCTACAATGAGCAGTTCTTC. Translation: CASSLLPSSSYNEQFF.

The chain is built from TRBV18 and TRBJ1-1; D unresolved. Germline values: CDR1 KGHSH, CDR2 LQKENI. V was pared by 5 bases and J by 1 base, with 17 bases between. There are 16 residues in the CDR3. The CDR3 DNA follows: TGTGCCAGCTCAGCGACCGCTTCTACTTCGAACACTGAAGCTTTCTTT. It specifies CASSATASTSNTEAFF.

In its sample, this clone was seen a few times. V usage is TRBV18 and J usage is TRBJ1-1, with D maybe TRBD1 (5 bases). Trimming cost V 4 bases and J 0 bases, with 15 bases left between them. The CDR3 covers 16 residues. Germline V gene sequence: CDR1 KGHSH, CDR2 LQKENI. The CDR3 region has the DNA TGTGCCAGCTCACTAACAAGGGGAGGGGTGAACACTGAAGCTTTCTTT. As protein: CASSLTRGGVNTEAFF.

This clone has a handful of counts. CDR3 DNA sequence: TGTGCCAGCAGCGTAGTGGAGACTAGCCTTCGGGGGGAGCAGTACTTC. Its translation: CASSVVETSLRGEQYF. This chain uses TRBV9 with TRBJ2-7, with TRBD2 matching 7 bases. Germline V gene lookup returns CDR1 SGDLS and CDR2 YYNGEE. The CDR3 totals 16 residues. After removal of 0 bases from V and 7 bases from J, the junction contained 13 bases not matched to a gene.